This T cell receptor (beta chain) is drawn from a study of cytomegalovirus exposure and HLA in healthy donors. With V trimmed by 6 bases and J by 5 bases, 10 bases remained unmatched. This CDR3 region has 16 residues. Per germline, CDR1 MDHEN and CDR2 SYDVKM. Whole-study findings and limits: In a later analysis, productive TCRs from donors in an Asian-associated ancestry cluster reportedly carried fewer N-insertions than the cohort mean.

This PCR relied on a set of 60 Vbeta primers and 13 Jbeta primers. The table came from immunoSEQ multiplex PCR; TCRdb's copy has only in-frame clones and leaves some out. The data hold about 190,000 clones, with around 82% observed a single time. A note on this clone: Its antigen remains unknown.

The sequenced material came from PBMCs. The clonotype originates from a boy under 18 in good health and CMV-seronegative. The chain uses TRBV28 and TRBJ2-1; 10 bases agree with TRBD2. For the CDR3, the DNA is TGTGCCAGCAGGCAAGCGGGAGGGAGCCCTAACAATGAGCAGTTCTTC. Its translation: CASRQAGGSPNNEQFF.